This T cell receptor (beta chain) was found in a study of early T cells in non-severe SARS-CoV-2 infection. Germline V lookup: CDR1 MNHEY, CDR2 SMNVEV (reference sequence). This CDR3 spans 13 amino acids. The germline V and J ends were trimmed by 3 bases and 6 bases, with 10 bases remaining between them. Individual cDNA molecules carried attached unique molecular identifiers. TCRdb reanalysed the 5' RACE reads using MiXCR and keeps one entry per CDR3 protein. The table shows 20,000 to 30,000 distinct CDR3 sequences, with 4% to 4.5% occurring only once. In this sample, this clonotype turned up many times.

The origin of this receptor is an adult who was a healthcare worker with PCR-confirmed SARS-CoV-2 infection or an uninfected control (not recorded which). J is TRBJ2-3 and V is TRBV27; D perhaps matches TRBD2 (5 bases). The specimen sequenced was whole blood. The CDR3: CASSLGVLDTQYF. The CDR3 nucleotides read TGTGCCAGCAGTTTGGGAGTCCTTGATACGCAGTATTTT.